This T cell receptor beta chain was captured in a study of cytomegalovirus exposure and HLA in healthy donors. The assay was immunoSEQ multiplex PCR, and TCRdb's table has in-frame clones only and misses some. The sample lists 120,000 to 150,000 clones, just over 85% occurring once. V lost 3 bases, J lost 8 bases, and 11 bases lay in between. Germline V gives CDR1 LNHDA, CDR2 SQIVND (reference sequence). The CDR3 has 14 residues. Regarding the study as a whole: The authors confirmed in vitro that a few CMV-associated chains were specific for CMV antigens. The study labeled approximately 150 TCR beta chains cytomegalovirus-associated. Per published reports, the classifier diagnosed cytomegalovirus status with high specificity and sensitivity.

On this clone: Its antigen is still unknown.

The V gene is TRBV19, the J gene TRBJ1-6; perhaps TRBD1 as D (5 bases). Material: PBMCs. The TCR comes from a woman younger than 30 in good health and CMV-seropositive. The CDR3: CASSMSAGDSPLHF. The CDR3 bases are TGTGCCAGTAGTATGTCGGCGGGGGATTCACCCCTCCACTTT.